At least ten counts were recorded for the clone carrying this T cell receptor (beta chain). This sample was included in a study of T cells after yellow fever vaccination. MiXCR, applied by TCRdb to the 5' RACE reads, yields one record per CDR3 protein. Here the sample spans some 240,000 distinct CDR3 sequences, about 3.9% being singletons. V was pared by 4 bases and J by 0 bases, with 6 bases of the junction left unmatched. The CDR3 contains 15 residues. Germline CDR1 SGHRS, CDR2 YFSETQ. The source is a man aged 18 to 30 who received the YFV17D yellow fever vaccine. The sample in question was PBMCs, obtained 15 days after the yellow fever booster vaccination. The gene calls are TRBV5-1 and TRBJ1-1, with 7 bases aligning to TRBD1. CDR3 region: CASSTRQGMNTEAFF. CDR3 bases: TGCGCCAGCAGCACCCGACAGGGAATGAACACTGAAGCTTTCTTT.